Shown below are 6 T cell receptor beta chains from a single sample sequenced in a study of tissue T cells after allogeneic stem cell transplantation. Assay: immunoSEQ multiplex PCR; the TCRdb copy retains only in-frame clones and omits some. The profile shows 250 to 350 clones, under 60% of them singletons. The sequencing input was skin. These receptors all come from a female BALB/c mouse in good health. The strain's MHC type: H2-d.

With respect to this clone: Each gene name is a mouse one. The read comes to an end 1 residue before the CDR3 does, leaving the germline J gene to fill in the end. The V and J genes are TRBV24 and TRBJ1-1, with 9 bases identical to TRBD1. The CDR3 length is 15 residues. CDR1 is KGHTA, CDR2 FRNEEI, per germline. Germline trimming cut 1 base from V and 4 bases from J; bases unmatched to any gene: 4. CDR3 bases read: TGTGCCAGCAGTCTGTTAGGACAGGGGATCACAGAAGTCTTC. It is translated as CASSLLGQGITEVF. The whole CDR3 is CASSLLGQGITEVFF.

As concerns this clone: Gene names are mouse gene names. The CDR3 bases that were read are TGTGGTGCTAGGGACCAGGGGGCCAACGAAAGATTATTT. Translated, it gives CGARDQGANERLF. The CDR3, in full, reads CGARDQGANERLFF. The chain combines TRBV20 with TRBJ1-4, with TRBD1 identical over 7 bases. The read is 1 residue too short to cover the CDR3 end, so that end is filled in from the germline J gene. The CDR3 covers 14 residues. The V gene end was trimmed by 0 bases and the J gene end by 3 bases; junction bases not matched to a gene: 1. The germline V gene has CDR1 GFQATS and CDR2 STVNSAI.

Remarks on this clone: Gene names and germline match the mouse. The CDR3 sequence: CASSRGNQNTLYF. CDR3 bases read: TGTGCCAGCAGTCGGGGGAATCAAAACACCTTGTAC. The chain is built from TRBV24 and TRBJ2-4; either TRBD1 or TRBD2 may fit D (5 bases each). The CDR3 end falls 1 residue outside the read, so it is completed with the germline J gene. Germline CDR1 and CDR2: KGHTA and FRNEEI. The CDR3 has 13 residues. V gave up 4 bases and J gave up 2 bases, with 7 bases separating them.

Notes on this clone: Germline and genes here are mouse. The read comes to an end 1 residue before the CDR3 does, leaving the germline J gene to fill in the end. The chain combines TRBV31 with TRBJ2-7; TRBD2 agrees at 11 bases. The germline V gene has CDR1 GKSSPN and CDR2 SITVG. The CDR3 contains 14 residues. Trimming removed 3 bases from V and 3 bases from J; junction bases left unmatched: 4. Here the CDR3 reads CAWSPGLGVYEQYF. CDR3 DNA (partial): TGTGCCTGGAGCCCGGGACTGGGGGTCTATGAACAGTAC.

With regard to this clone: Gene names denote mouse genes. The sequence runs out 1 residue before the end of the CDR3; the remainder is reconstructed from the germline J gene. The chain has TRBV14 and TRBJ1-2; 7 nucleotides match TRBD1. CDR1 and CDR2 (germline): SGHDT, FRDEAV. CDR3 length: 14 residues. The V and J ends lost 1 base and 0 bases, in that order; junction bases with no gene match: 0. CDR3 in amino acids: CASSFGTANSDYTF. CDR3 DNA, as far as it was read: TGTGCCAGCAGTTTCGGGACAGCAAACTCCGACTACACC.

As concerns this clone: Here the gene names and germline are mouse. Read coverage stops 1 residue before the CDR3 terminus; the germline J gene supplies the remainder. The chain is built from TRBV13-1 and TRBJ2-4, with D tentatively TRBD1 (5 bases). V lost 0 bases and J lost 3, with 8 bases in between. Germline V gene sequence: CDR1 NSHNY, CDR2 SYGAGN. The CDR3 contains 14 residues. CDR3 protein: CASSDAGRQNTLYF. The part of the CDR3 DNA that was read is TGTGCCAGCAGTGATGCAGGGAGGCAAAACACCTTGTAC.